This T cell receptor beta chain was found in a study of beta chain features in type 1 diabetes. Expressed TCRB transcripts were sequenced because the entire RNA isolate underwent reverse transcription. Using immunoSEQ multiplex PCR, the repertoire was profiled, and TCRdb retains in-frame clones only, with some absent. The table includes under 550,000 clones, roughly 10% detected once. V lost 0 bases and J 6 bases, leaving 8 bases between the germline ends. This CDR3 has 13 amino acids. Germline lookup yields CDR1 SGHDN and CDR2 FVKESK. On average, the one heparinised blood draw given by each donor was approximately 100 mL.

This TCR was recovered from a woman between 18 and 29 years old in good health. The sequenced sample consisted of naive CD4+ T cells from blood. The V call is TRBV14, the J call TRBJ1-1; no firm D call. The CDR3 region has the DNA TGTGCCAGCAGCCAAGATTTAGTCGCTGAAGCTTTCTTT. This translates into CASSQDLVAEAFF.